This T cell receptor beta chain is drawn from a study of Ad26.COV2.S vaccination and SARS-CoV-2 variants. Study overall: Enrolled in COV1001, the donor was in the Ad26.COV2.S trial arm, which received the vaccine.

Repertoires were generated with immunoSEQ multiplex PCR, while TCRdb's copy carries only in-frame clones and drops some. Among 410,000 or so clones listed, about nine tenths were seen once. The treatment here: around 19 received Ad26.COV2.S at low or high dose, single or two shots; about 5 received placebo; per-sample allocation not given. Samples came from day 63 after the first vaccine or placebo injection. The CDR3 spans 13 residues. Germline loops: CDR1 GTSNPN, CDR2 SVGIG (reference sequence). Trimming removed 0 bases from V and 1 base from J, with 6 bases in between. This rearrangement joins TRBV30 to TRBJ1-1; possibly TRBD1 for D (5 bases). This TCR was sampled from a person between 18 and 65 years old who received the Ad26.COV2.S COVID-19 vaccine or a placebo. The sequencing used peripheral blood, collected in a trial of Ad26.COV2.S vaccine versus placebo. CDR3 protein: CAWSVGQNTEAFF. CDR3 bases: TGTGCCTGGAGTGTGGGGCAGAACACTGAAGCTTTCTTT.